These T cell receptor beta chains were read from a single sample in a study of blood T cell repertoires in COVID-19. Profiled with immunoSEQ multiplex PCR; TCRdb holds only in-frame clones, not every one. Of 82,000 or so clones listed, around 89% were seen once; the top ten hold approximately 1%. Sequencing was done on a sample of PBMCs or T cells enriched from blood (not recorded which). The receptors shown here come from a woman aged 50 to 65 with acute COVID-19. CDR3s leave out the opening cysteine and the closing phenylalanine or tryptophan. The order of the fields is CDR3 length, V gene, J gene, clone size, CDR3 protein. Only part of the rows carry a size: once, few, many, or a class if the clone is expanded.

cdr3_length: 11; v_call: TRBV30; j_call: TRBJ2-7; clone_size: NA; cdr3_aa: ACNGGAWDEQY
cdr3_length: 11; v_call: TRBV3-1/TRBV3-2; j_call: TRBJ2-3; clone_size: NA; cdr3_aa: ASSPGGTDTQY
cdr3_length: 13; v_call: TRBV6-5; j_call: TRBJ1-6; clone_size: few; cdr3_aa: ASSYQAETGSPLH
cdr3_length: 14; v_call: TRBV6-1; j_call: TRBJ2-1; clone_size: NA; cdr3_aa: ASSESVVASYNEQF
cdr3_length: 10; v_call: TRBV28; j_call: TRBJ1-1; clone_size: NA; cdr3_aa: ASRDSNTEAF
cdr3_length: 16; v_call: TRBV7-2; j_call: TRBJ1-2; clone_size: NA; cdr3_aa: ASSLIPPGTTFNYGYT
cdr3_length: 10; v_call: TRBV30; j_call: TRBJ1-2; clone_size: NA; cdr3_aa: VGTTSNYGYT
cdr3_length: 13; v_call: TRBV5-1; j_call: TRBJ2-1; clone_size: NA; cdr3_aa: ASSLGAGLPNEQF
cdr3_length: 13; v_call: TRBV5-5; j_call: TRBJ2-1; clone_size: NA; cdr3_aa: ASRGGTSGSDEQF
cdr3_length: 10; v_call: TRBV27; j_call: TRBJ2-5; clone_size: NA; cdr3_aa: ASGRLRETQY